Presented here are 15 T cell receptor beta chains from one specimen sequenced in a study of blood T cell repertoires in COVID-19. Libraries were prepared by immunoSEQ multiplex PCR; TCRdb keeps only in-frame clonotypes and omits some of them. This table holds approximately 100,000 clones, more than 75% found once. Sequencing input: peripheral blood. The receptors originated from a man between 60 and 75 years old with acute or convalescent COVID-19.

The chain employs TRBV19 and TRBJ1-4; a weak D match, TRBD1 (5 bases). In germline, CDR1 is LNHDA, CDR2 SQIVND (reference sequence). This CDR3 is 12 amino acids long. Trimming stripped 10 bases from V and 7 bases from J, with 13 bases between. CDR3 amino acids: CATKGLGEKLFF. DNA of the CDR3: TGTGCCACCAAGGGGCTGGGTGAAAAACTGTTTTTT.

The chain uses TRBV6-6 and TRBJ1-4; D is uncertain. CDR3 length equals 14 residues. V was pared by 5 bases and J by 7 bases, with 14 bases between. Per the germline V gene, CDR1 is MNHNY and CDR2 is SVGAGI (reference sequence). The CDR3 DNA reads TGTGCCAGCAGTCCCCCCCGGGGAGGTGAAAAACTGTTTTTT. This encodes CASSPPRGGEKLFF.

This rearrangement joins TRBV5-1 to TRBJ1-4; 9 bases match TRBD1. CDR3 length: 17 amino acids. J gave up 7 bases and V 5 bases, and 15 bases lay outside the gene matches. CDR1 and CDR2 from the germline V gene are SGHRS and YFSETQ. The CDR3 nucleotides read TGCGCCAGCAGTGGACAGGGGAATCGTAGGTTTAGTGAAAAACTGTTTTTT. It is translated as CASSGQGNRRFSEKLFF.

Worth noting for this clone: The sample holds other DNA sequences that translate to the same CDR3. V and J are TRBV7-2 and TRBJ2-5; 10 bases agree with TRBD2. V shed 1 base, J shed 3 bases, and the junction held 2 bases outside the gene matches. CDR1 and CDR2 from the germline V gene are SGHTA and FQGNSA. The CDR3 is 15 residues long. The CDR3 region is CASSLVGLAEETQYF. CDR3 sequence (DNA): TGTGCCAGCAGCTTAGTCGGACTAGCGGAAGAGACCCAGTACTTC.

V and J are TRBV27 and TRBJ1-6; D remains ambiguous. Germline V gene lookup returns CDR1 MNHEY and CDR2 SMNVEV (reference sequence). The CDR3 spans 14 residues. V was clipped by 4 bases and J by 10 bases, with 14 bases between them. CDR3 sequence reads: CASSYSGVGSPLHF. The CDR3 nucleotides are TGTGCCAGCAGTTATTCCGGGGTGGGGTCACCCCTCCACTTT.

The chain carries TRBV12-3 or TRBV12-4 and TRBJ2-1; D is undetermined. The CDR3 covers 12 residues. V lost 5 bases, J lost 12 bases, and 14 bases lay in between. CDR3 nucleotide sequence: TGTGCCAGCAGTCACGCCCTAGTCTGGCAGTTCTTC. Amino acids: CASSHALVWQFF.

CDR3 protein: CSVVDNSVEAFF. The DNA of the CDR3 is TGCAGCGTTGTGGACAACAGTGTTGAAGCTTTCTTT. The chain employs TRBV29-1 and TRBJ1-1; weak D call: TRBD1 (5 bases). CDR1 SQVTM and CDR2 ANQGSEA come from the germline V gene. The CDR3 runs to 12 residues. Trimming took off 4 bases at V and 7 bases at J, with 13 bases between the two ends.

The gene calls are TRBV13 and TRBJ2-4, with 10 bases that match TRBD1. V lost 5 bases and J lost 9; bases outside the gene matches: 7. Germline V gene lookup returns CDR1 PRHDT and CDR2 FYEKMQ (reference sequence). CDR3 length: 14 amino acids. This CDR3 is CASSERDRGGIQYF. CDR3 DNA sequence: TGTGCCAGCAGCGAACGGGACAGGGGAGGCATTCAGTACTTC.

This rearrangement joins TRBV6-5 to TRBJ1-6; D is uncertain. Germline V gene lookup returns CDR1 MNHEY and CDR2 SVGAGI. This CDR3 has 16 residues. Trimming shortened V by 0 bases and J by 4 bases, and 10 bases separated the two germline ends. CDR3 nucleotides: TGTGCCAGCAGTTACTCCGGGAATCAGTATAATTCACCCCTCCACTTT. As protein: CASSYSGNQYNSPLHF.

This sequence joins TRBV5-1 and TRBJ2-1, with D perhaps TRBD1 (5 bases). This CDR3 has 15 amino acids. V lost 2 bases, J lost 2 bases, and 11 bases lay in between. The germline gives CDR1 SGHRS, CDR2 YFSETQ. CDR3 bases: TGCGCCAGCAGCTTAACAGGTGATACCTACAATGAGCAGTTCTTC. Residues: CASSLTGDTYNEQFF.

V is TRBV3-1 (or the pseudogene TRBV3-2) and J is TRBJ2-1; 10 bases map to TRBD2. With V trimmed by 2 bases and J by 5 bases, 0 bases remained unmatched. Looked up from germline, CDR1 is LGHDT and CDR2 is YNNKEL (reference sequence). CDR3 length: 14 amino acids. The CDR3 sequence: CASSQTSGNNEQFF. The CDR3 nucleotides are TGTGCCAGCAGCCAAACTAGCGGGAACAATGAGCAGTTCTTC.

The gene calls are TRBV25-1 and TRBJ2-3; 10 positions match TRBD1. Unmatched junction bases numbered 5, after V lost 4 bases and J lost 4 bases. Germline loops: CDR1 MGHDK, CDR2 SYGVNS. This CDR3 contains 15 residues. CDR3 DNA: TGTGCCAGCAGTGGGGACAGGGGACGCCCAGATACGCAGTATTTT. Residues: CASSGDRGRPDTQYF.

The chain recombines TRBV4-2 with TRBJ2-6, with D perhaps TRBD2 (5 bases). V was shortened by 4 bases and J by 0 bases, with 22 bases between the two germline ends. The CDR3 length is 20 residues. Germline V gene sequence: CDR1 LGHNA, CDR2 YNFKEQ. CDR3 sequence reads: CASSLTGIGGGSSGANVLTF. The CDR3 nucleotides are TGTGCCAGCAGCCTCACGGGGATAGGAGGTGGATCCTCTGGGGCCAACGTCCTGACTTTC.

The rearrangement links TRBV15 to TRBJ1-2; tentatively, D is TRBD1 (5 bases). CDR3 length equals 17 residues. Germline V gene lookup returns CDR1 LNHNV and CDR2 YYDKDF (reference sequence). Trimming stripped 0 bases from V and 8 bases from J, with 22 bases between. CDR3 sequence reads: CATSRDQGRYPPRGYTF. CDR3 sequence (DNA): TGTGCCACCAGCAGAGATCAGGGCAGGTACCCCCCCAGGGGCTACACCTTC. The full variable domain, with the rest looked up from reference TRBV15 and TRBJ1-2, is DAMVIQNPRYQVTQFGKPVTLSCSQTLNHNVMYWYQQKSSQAPKLLFHYYDKDFNNEADTPDNFQSRRPNTSFCFLDIRSPGLGDTAMYLCATSRDQGRYPPRGYTFGSGTRLTVV.

The sample holds one count of this clone. V is TRBV21-1 and J is TRBJ1-5; TRBD1 is the table's D call, not checked against the DNA. TRBV21-1 corresponds to a pseudogene. This CDR3 is built from 16 residues. The chain's CDR3 is CASTADRTEPNQPQHF. Here the CDR3 DNA reads TGTGCCAGCACCGCAGACCGGACAGAACCCAATCAGCCCCAGCATTTT.